This passage covers 9 T cell receptor beta chains from one sample sequenced in a study of T cell clones after liver transplantation. Their cognate antigens are unknown. Libraries were prepared by immunoSEQ multiplex PCR; TCRdb keeps only in-frame clonotypes and omits some of them. The sample has about 4,800 clones; over 40% are singletons. Sequencing of dividing CFSE-low cells from the MLR defined alloreactive TCRbeta sequences. The sequenced sample was CD4+ T cells from cultured PBMCs. The receptor set was obtained from a human patient who received a liver transplant. Some T cells here may be from the graft donor.

This clone showed up just once. The rearrangement uses TRBV30 and TRBJ1-5; 7 bases fit TRBD1. From germline, CDR1 is GTSNPN and CDR2 SVGIG (reference sequence). This CDR3 has 13 residues. CDR3 sequence: CAGGRGFGQPQHF. CDR3 bases: TGTGCTGGAGGCAGGGGGTTTGGTCAGCCCCAGCATTTT.

V and J are TRBV5-1 and TRBJ1-2; D uncertain. The CDR3 totals 14 residues. V was cut by 0 bases and J by 4 bases, with 10 bases left in between. CDR1 is SGHRS, CDR2 YFSETQ, per germline. The CDR3 loop is CASSLEAATYGYTF. The CDR3 region has the DNA TGCGCCAGCAGCTTGGAGGCAGCCACCTATGGCTACACCTTC.

This clone is labeled as medium-sized. V is TRBV15 and J is TRBJ1-1, with a weak D call TRBD1 (5 bases). The germline CDR1 and CDR2 sequences are LNHNV and YYDKDF (reference sequence). The CDR3 length is 16 residues. Trimming stripped 9 bases from V and 5 bases from J, with 25 bases between. The CDR3 here is CATLAGSGTVRTEAFF. The CDR3 coding sequence is TGTGCCACACTAGCTGGGTCCGGGACGGTGAGGACTGAAGCTTTCTTT.

In this sample, this clone is medium-sized. The chain combines TRBV29-1 with TRBJ1-5; 7 nucleotides match TRBD1. This CDR3 spans 14 amino acids. With 6 bases clipped from V and 4 bases from J, the junction kept 9 bases outside the gene matches. The V gene's germline CDR1 is SQVTM and CDR2 ANQGSEA. CDR3 in DNA: TGCAGCGTAGCTACCGGGACAGAAAATCAGCCCCAGCATTTT. Protein sequence: CSVATGTENQPQHF.

This clone ranks as medium-sized (0.01 to 0.1%). This chain uses TRBV29-1 with TRBJ1-4; D perhaps matches TRBD1 (5 bases). With 3 bases removed from V and 1 base from J, the gap between germline ends came to 12 bases. The germline V gene encodes CDR1 SQVTM and CDR2 ANQGSEA. The CDR3 sequence is 15 residues long. CDR3 bases: TGCAGCGTTGAGGGGGACGGCCGAACTAATGAAAAACTGTTTTTT. Translated: CSVEGDGRTNEKLFF.

The chain carries TRBV30 and TRBJ2-3; a possible D gene is TRBD2 (6 bases). From germline, CDR1 is GTSNPN and CDR2 SVGIG (reference sequence). This CDR3 is built from 14 residues. V lost 0 bases and J lost 6, with 13 bases in between. The CDR3 coding sequence is TGTGCCTGGAGTGTTGGCGGGAAGGTGGATACGCAGTATTTT. It yields the protein CAWSVGGKVDTQYF.

The DNA for the CDR3 is TGTGCCAGCGGATCCGATCATCCACACAAAGGTCGGGCCAACGTCCTGACTTTC. Its translation: CASGSDHPHKGRANVLTF. This chain joins TRBV5-8 and TRBJ2-6; D unresolved. Germline V gene sequence: CDR1 SGHTS, CDR2 YDEGEE. This CDR3 region has 18 residues. Trimming took 7 bases from V and 5 from J, leaving 25 bases between them.

This clone qualifies as medium-sized. This chain joins TRBV9 and TRBJ2-5, with D perhaps matching TRBD1 (5 bases). The germline gives CDR1 SGDLS, CDR2 YYNGEE. The V gene lost 0 bases and the J gene lost 6 bases, with 12 bases spanning the gap. The CDR3 spans 14 residues. This CDR3 reads CASSVERGAKTQYF. In nucleotides, the CDR3 is TGTGCCAGCAGCGTAGAAAGGGGCGCGAAGACCCAGTACTTC. Together with reference TRBV9 and TRBJ2-5, the CDR3 gives the full variable domain: DSGVTQTPKHLITATGQRVTLRCSPRSGDLSVYWYQQSLDQGLQFLIQYYNGEERAKGNILERFSAQQFPDLHSELNLSSLELGDSALYFCASSVERGAKTQYFGPGTRLLVL.

V and J are TRBV27 and TRBJ1-4; D is unresolved. Trimming removed 3 bases at V and 0 bases at J, with 5 bases between. The germline V gene has CDR1 MNHEY and CDR2 SMNVEV (reference sequence). The CDR3 runs 14 residues. The CDR3 region has the DNA TGTGCCAGCAGTTTCTACGCAACTAATGAAAAACTGTTTTTT. Translating gives CASSFYATNEKLFF.